This TCR beta chain came from a study of T-cell memory formation after mild COVID-19. Study overall: Largely donor-specific TCR clusters were found.

Constant-segment-primed 5'RACE gave TCR alpha and TCR beta cDNA libraries with sample barcodes and UMIs. TCRdb redid the calling of the 5' RACE reads with MiXCR, one entry per CDR3 protein. The profile covers fewer than 200,000 distinct CDR3 sequences, with 20% to 25% appearing a single time and more than 20% taken by the ten largest. Findings and limits, study-wide: For contracting clones, CD4+ ones sat mainly in CM and EM, CD8+ in EMRA.

Concerning this clonotype: Its antigen remains unidentified.

The CDR3 is made up of 16 amino acids. Between the trimmed V and J ends, which lost 6 bases and 1 base, there was a span of 15 bases. Germline V gene data show CDR1 as SGHAT and CDR2 as FQNNGV. The chain uses TRBV11-2 and TRBJ2-2; perhaps TRBD2 as D (5 bases). The material sequenced was PBMCs or a T cell subset sorted from them (not recorded which). The TCR originated in an adult woman who had mild COVID-19 (a few samples of this study predate the infection). Cell type and time point are not known. CDR3 in amino acids: CASRNPGRGNTGELFF. Here the CDR3 DNA reads TGTGCCAGCAGGAACCCGGGGAGAGGGAACACCGGGGAGCTGTTTTTT.